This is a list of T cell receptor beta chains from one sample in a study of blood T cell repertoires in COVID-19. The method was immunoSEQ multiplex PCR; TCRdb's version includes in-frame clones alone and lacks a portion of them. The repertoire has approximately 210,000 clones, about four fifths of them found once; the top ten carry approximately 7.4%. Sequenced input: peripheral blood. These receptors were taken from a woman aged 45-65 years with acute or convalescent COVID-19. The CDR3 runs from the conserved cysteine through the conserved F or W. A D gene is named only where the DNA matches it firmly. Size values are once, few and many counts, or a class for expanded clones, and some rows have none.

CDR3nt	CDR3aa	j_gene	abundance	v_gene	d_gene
TGTGCCACCAGTGAGACTAGCGGGAGCCCAGAGACCCAGTACTTC	CATSETSGSPETQYF	TRBJ2-5	.	TRBV24-1	TRBD2
TGTGCCAGCAGCCTATTAATGAACACTGAAGCTTTCTTT	CASSLLMNTEAFF	TRBJ1-1	.	TRBV7-8	.
TGTGCCACCAGTGAGGGGGCTAAACAGCCCCAGCATTTT	CATSEGAKQPQHF	TRBJ1-5	.	TRBV24-1	.
TGTGCCACCAGTGCAGCGGAAAGCACAGATACGCAGTATTTT	CATSAAESTDTQYF	TRBJ2-3	.	TRBV24-1	.
TGTGCCAGCTCACCTGGGGCAGGGGGCGACGAGCAGTACTTC	CASSPGAGGDEQYF	TRBJ2-7	once	TRBV18	TRBD1
TGTGCCAGCAGTAGGACAGGGTCAGAAGAGACCCAGTACTTC	CASSRTGSEETQYF	TRBJ2-5	.	TRBV28	TRBD1
TGCGCCAGCAGCTTGATCTGGGACAGGGGGCCGATAGCCAAAAACATTCAGTACTTC	CASSLIWDRGPIAKNIQYF	TRBJ2-4	.	TRBV5-1	TRBD1
TGTGCCAGCAGCCCGCGTGGGGGCAGGGGAAGGGGGAACACTGAAGCTTTCTTT	CASSPRGGRGRGNTEAFF	TRBJ1-1	.	TRBV7-2	.
TGTGCCAGCAGCCCAACAGGGATGGGCTACACCTTC	CASSPTGMGYTF	TRBJ1-2	.	TRBV12-3/TRBV12-4	.
TGTGCCAGCAGCCTTAGGACTAGCGGGAGGAATGAGCAGTTCTTC	CASSLRTSGRNEQFF	TRBJ2-1	.	TRBV7-2	TRBD2
TGTGCCAGCAGCCCGGGAGGCGGCCACACAGATACGCAGTATTTT	CASSPGGGHTDTQYF	TRBJ2-3	.	TRBV2	TRBD2
TGCGCCAGCAGCCATACGACAGACATGAACACTGAAGCTTTCTTT	CASSHTTDMNTEAFF	TRBJ1-1	.	TRBV4-1	.
TGTGCCAGCAGTCCAAAAGGCGGACGGGGGAGCATACACCTCTACAATGAGCAGTTCTTC	CASSPKGGRGSIHLYNEQFF	TRBJ2-1	.	TRBV6-6	.
TGTGCCAGCAGCTTCCCCGGCGCGGGAGTCACAGATACGCAGTATTTT	CASSFPGAGVTDTQYF	TRBJ2-3	once	TRBV5-4	TRBD2
TGTGCCAGCAGCCGCCGATACGTGGCTTCCGACAATGAGCAGTTCTTC	CASSRRYVASDNEQFF	TRBJ2-1	.	TRBV3-1/TRBV3-2	.
TGTGCCAGCAGCAAAGGGCTAGTTAGCGGGACGACCGGGGAGCTGTTTTTT	CASSKGLVSGTTGELFF	TRBJ2-2	.	TRBV21-1	.
TGTGCCAGCAGTTCTCTACGGGGAGGGGCAGATACGCAGTATTTT	CASSSLRGGADTQYF	TRBJ2-3	many	TRBV2	TRBD2
TGTGCCAGTAGTATCCCAGGACAGGGTGGGGAGACCCAGTACTTC	CASSIPGQGGETQYF	TRBJ2-5	.	TRBV19	TRBD1
TGTGCCAGTAATCCACTAGCGGGCGCAAAAAACATTCAGTACTTC	CASNPLAGAKNIQYF	TRBJ2-4	.	TRBV19	TRBD2
TGTGCCAGCAGCCCGGACAGGGCAAAGGGACTAGCGACCAACACCGGGGAGCTGTTTTTT	CASSPDRAKGLATNTGELFF	TRBJ2-2	.	TRBV21-1	.
TGTGCCAGCAGCCAAGACCCGGGTGCACAAAAACTGTTTTTT	CASSQDPGAQKLFF	TRBJ1-4	.	TRBV3-1/TRBV3-2	.
TGCAGCGGCGGACAACCAAACACTGAAGCTTTCTTT	CSGGQPNTEAFF	TRBJ1-1	.	TRBV29-1	.
TGTGCCAGTAGTATGAAGCAGGGATATGAAAAACTGTTTTTT	CASSMKQGYEKLFF	TRBJ1-4	few	TRBV19	.
TGTGCCAGCAGGTACAGCGGGAGGTTTAATGAGCAGTTCTTC	CASRYSGRFNEQFF	TRBJ2-1	.	TRBV27	TRBD2
TGTGCCAGCAGTTTACTTGAGACCCAGTACTTC	CASSLLETQYF	TRBJ2-5	.	TRBV12-3/TRBV12-4	.
TGTGCCAGCTCACCAATTGAGGGCGGCACCGGGGAGCTGTTTTTT	CASSPIEGGTGELFF	TRBJ2-2	.	TRBV18	.
TGTGCCTGGAGTAGAGGGACAGGCAATCAGCCCCAGCATTTT	CAWSRGTGNQPQHF	TRBJ1-5	.	TRBV30	TRBD1
TGTGCCAGCAGAGACAGGTTTATGAACACTGAAGCTTTCTTT	CASRDRFMNTEAFF	TRBJ1-1	.	TRBV6-5	.
TGTGCCAGCAGCTTGGGTCTGGGTCAGGGCTATGGCTACACCTTC	CASSLGLGQGYGYTF	TRBJ1-2	.	TRBV5-6	.
TGTGCCAGCAGATCGGCTAGCGGGAGGCCCGAGACCCAGTACTTC	CASRSASGRPETQYF	TRBJ2-5	once	TRBV6-5	TRBD2
TGTGCCAGCAGAAGACAGGGGATTGGGGCCAACGTCCTGACTTTC	CASRRQGIGANVLTF	TRBJ2-6	.	TRBV6-5	TRBD1
TGTGCCAGCAGCTTAGATCCGGACAGAGATCAGCCCCAGCATTTT	CASSLDPDRDQPQHF	TRBJ1-5	few	TRBV7-2	.
TGTGCCAGCAGTTACACTGGCGGAGACTCTGGAAACACCATATATTTT	CASSYTGGDSGNTIYF	TRBJ1-3	.	TRBV6-6	.
TGTGCCACCAGCAGTGGGACAGGGGATGAAAAACTGTTTTTT	CATSSGTGDEKLFF	TRBJ1-4	.	TRBV15	TRBD1
TGTGCCAGCAGCTTAGCCACAGGGCGCACCGGGGAGCTGTTTTTT	CASSLATGRTGELFF	TRBJ2-2	few	TRBV7-2	.
TGTGCCAGCAGTTACTCGACTTTAGTTGAAAAACTGTTTTTT	CASSYSTLVEKLFF	TRBJ1-4	once	TRBV6-5	.
TGTGCCAGCAGCTCAGGGCCGGGGGGTCAGCCCCAGCATTTT	CASSSGPGGQPQHF	TRBJ1-5	.	TRBV5-6	.
TGCGCCAGCAGCTTAATAGCGGGAGAGGACATTCAGTACTTC	CASSLIAGEDIQYF	TRBJ2-4	once	TRBV5-1	TRBD2
TGTGCCAGCAGGAGAGTATCAGGGGGCAAGACAGATACGCAGTATTTT	CASRRVSGGKTDTQYF	TRBJ2-3	.	TRBV7-2	TRBD1
TGTGCCAGCAGTGGGCTCGGACAGGGCAATCAGCCCCAGCATTTT	CASSGLGQGNQPQHF	TRBJ1-5	few	TRBV6-4	TRBD1
TGTGCCAGCAGCTCCTCTTTCTATGGCTACACCTTC	CASSSSFYGYTF	TRBJ1-2	.	TRBV3-1/TRBV3-2	.
TGTGCCACCAGTGATTTGTGGGGGCCTATGAACACTGAAGCTTTCTTT	CATSDLWGPMNTEAFF	TRBJ1-1	.	TRBV24-1	.
TGTGCCACAAAGTCACAGGGCTACGAGCAGTACTTC	CATKSQGYEQYF	TRBJ2-7	.	TRBV27	.
TGTGCCAGCAGTTTCGAGCGGGAGGGATACAATGAGCAGTTCTTC	CASSFEREGYNEQFF	TRBJ2-1	.	TRBV27	TRBD2
TGTGCCAGCACCCCTGCCGGGACAGGGGGCCTCGGCTACACCTTC	CASTPAGTGGLGYTF	TRBJ1-2	.	TRBV27	TRBD1
TGTGCCTGGAGCGCTGGACAGATAAATCAGCCCCAGCATTTT	CAWSAGQINQPQHF	TRBJ1-5	.	TRBV30	.
TGTGCCAGCAGTCACGGAACAGGGGCTACCTACGAGCAGTACTTC	CASSHGTGATYEQYF	TRBJ2-7	.	TRBV6-5	TRBD1